This TCR beta chain was identified during a study of OX40 agonist ivuxolimab in advanced cancers. V shed 1 base, J shed 5 bases, and the junction held 5 bases outside the gene matches. CDR1 is MGHDK, CDR2 SYGVNS, per germline. CDR3 length: 17 residues. In this sample, this clone turned up once. The table came from immunoSEQ multiplex PCR; TCRdb's copy has only in-frame clones and leaves some out. The repertoire holds approximately 44,000 clones, with 80% as singletons. The sequence derives from an adult with an advanced solid tumor such as melanoma, head and neck, liver or kidney cancer. This chain connects TRBV25-1 to TRBJ2-3; 14 bases are shared with TRBD2. The input for sequencing was CD4+ or CD8+ T cells sorted from blood, taken in a trial of the OX40 agonist ivuxolimab. The CDR3 DNA sequence: TGTGCCAGCAGTGAATTGGGGACTAGCGGGAGAAAAGATACGCAGTATTTT. It encodes CASSELGTSGRKDTQYF.